Listed here are 18 T cell receptor beta chains from one sample, sequenced in a study of radiation and T cells in renal cell carcinoma. Treatment: treatment-naive control, cytoreductive nephrectomy. Clones were sequenced by immunoSEQ multiplex PCR, and TCRdb holds only the in-frame ones, with some missing. The sample holds around 16,000 clones, approximately 56% seen once. The source material was tumor tissue, sampled from a patient whose treatment was nephrectomy without radiotherapy. The receptor set was obtained from a middle-aged man with renal cell carcinoma.

The chain employs TRBV10-3 and TRBJ1-5; D is undetermined. The germline V gene has CDR1 ENHRY and CDR2 SYGVKD. The CDR3 totals 14 residues. V was pared by 4 bases and J by 0 bases, with 7 bases between. CDR3 in amino acids: CAISGQPSNQPQHF. DNA for the CDR3: TGTGCCATCAGTGGGCAGCCTAGCAATCAGCCCCAGCATTTT.

V and J are TRBV7-6 and TRBJ2-1, with D perhaps TRBD1 (5 bases). Trimming left V 5 bases short and J 8 bases short, with 16 bases between. Looked up from germline, CDR1 is SGHVS and CDR2 is FNYEAQ. The CDR3 extends over 14 amino acids. The CDR3, as DNA: TGTGCCAGCAGCCGGACGGATTTCAGGGATGAGCAGTTCTTC. Translating gives CASSRTDFRDEQFF.

This sequence joins TRBV6-5 and TRBJ1-2; 7 bases are a match to TRBD1. This CDR3 contains 13 residues. The J segment lost 2 bases and the V segment lost 10 bases, leaving 7 bases of the junction unmatched. From germline, CDR1 is MNHEY and CDR2 SVGAGI. CDR3 sequence reads: CATTLDRNYGYTF. CDR3 DNA sequence: TGTGCCACCACTTTGGACAGGAACTATGGCTACACCTTC.

The CDR3 DNA follows: TGTGCCAGCAGCTTAATCTACGGCCTGGGCGCCCCAACTAATGAAAAACTGTTTTTT. It is translated as CASSLIYGLGAPTNEKLFF. The rearrangement uses TRBV11-3 and TRBJ1-4; no clear D. Between the trimmed V and J ends, which lost 2 bases and 0 bases, there was a span of 19 bases. The CDR3 consists of 19 residues. Germline CDR1 reads SGHNT; CDR2 reads YENEEA.

A few counts support this clone. This sample includes further DNA sequences coding for the same CDR3. The chain combines TRBV5-1 with TRBJ2-1; D tentatively fits TRBD1 or TRBD2 (5 bases each). CDR3 size: 14 residues. V was cut by 3 bases and J by 4 bases, with 11 bases left in between. Germline V gives CDR1 SGHRS, CDR2 YFSETQ. The CDR3 region has the DNA TGCGCCAGCAGCTCCGCTGGGGGTTACAATGAGCAGTTCTTC. Amino acids: CASSSAGGYNEQFF. The full variable domain, with the rest looked up from reference TRBV5-1 and TRBJ2-1, is KAGVTQTPRYLIKTRGQQVTLSCSPISGHRSVSWYQQTPGQGLQFLFEYFSETQRNKGNFPGRFSGRQFSNSRSEMNVSTLELGDSALYLCASSSAGGYNEQFFGPGTRLTVL.

V gene TRBV19 combines with J gene TRBJ1-3, with TRBD1 identical over 7 bases. Germline V gene lookup returns CDR1 LNHDA and CDR2 SQIVND (reference sequence). J lost 4 bases, V lost 10 bases, and 13 bases had no gene match. The CDR3 runs 15 residues. CDR3 sequence: CATRQGPNYGNTIYF. For the CDR3, the DNA is TGTGCCACAAGACAGGGACCGAACTACGGAAACACCATATATTTT. The full variable domain, rest sourced from reference TRBV19 and TRBJ1-3, is DGGITQSPKYLFRKEGQNVTLSCEQNLNHDAMYWYRQDPGQGLRLIYYSQIVNDFQKGDIAEGYSVSREKKESFPLTVTSAQKNPTAFYLCATRQGPNYGNTIYFGEGSWLTVV.

The chain carries TRBV6-5 and TRBJ2-7; D is undetermined. CDR3 length: 13 residues. Germline CDR1 is MNHEY and CDR2 is SVGAGI. Trimming stripped 3 bases from V and 7 bases from J, with 13 bases between. This CDR3 reads CASSYIKASEQYF. In DNA, the CDR3 is TGTGCCAGCAGTTATATCAAGGCGAGTGAGCAGTACTTC.

The chain is built from TRBV28 and TRBJ1-2; 7 bases align to TRBD1. The CDR3 extends over 15 amino acids. J lost 0 bases, V lost 1 base, and 2 bases had no gene match. Germline V gene lookup returns CDR1 MDHEN and CDR2 SYDVKM. The CDR3 loop reads CASSLYRGTNYGYTF. In DNA form, the CDR3 reads TGTGCCAGCAGTTTATACAGGGGCACTAACTATGGCTACACCTTC.

This sequence joins TRBV5-1 and TRBJ2-3; 12 nucleotides line up with TRBD2. Per germline, CDR1 SGHRS and CDR2 YFSETQ. This CDR3 is 15 amino acids long. The J segment lost 3 bases and the V segment lost 4 bases, leaving 3 bases of the junction unmatched. CDR3 amino acids: CASSTSGRRTDTQYF. The DNA of the CDR3 is TGCGCCAGCAGCACTAGCGGGAGGAGGACAGATACGCAGTATTTT.

The chain links TRBV9 to TRBJ2-3; 11 bases line up with TRBD2. The CDR3 has 18 amino acids. Germline CDR1 reads SGDLS; CDR2 reads YYNGEE. V was pared by 0 bases and J by 0 bases, with 6 bases of the junction left unmatched. The CDR3 region is CASSVAPLAGGSTDTQYF. DNA for the CDR3: TGTGCCAGCAGCGTAGCCCCGTTAGCGGGGGGGAGCACAGATACGCAGTATTTT.

The J gene is TRBJ2-2, the V gene TRBV18; D is unclear. Trimming took off 2 bases at V and 2 bases at J, with 9 bases between the two ends. Germline V lookup: CDR1 KGHSH, CDR2 LQKENI. The CDR3 is 15 residues long. The CDR3 here is CASSPVTRNTGELFF. The CDR3 DNA reads TGTGCCAGCTCACCAGTGACACGTAACACCGGGGAGCTGTTTTTT.

This chain joins TRBV6-6 and TRBJ1-4, with TRBD1 matching over 8 bases. CDR1 is MNHNY and CDR2 is SVGAGI in the germline V gene (reference sequence). With 2 bases clipped from V and 5 bases from J, the junction kept 7 bases outside the gene matches. The CDR3 consists of 16 residues. The CDR3 loop reads CASSYPDRGNNEKLFF. CDR3 coding DNA: TGTGCCAGCAGTTACCCAGACAGGGGAAACAATGAAAAACTGTTTTTT.

This clone rates as medium-sized. The CDR3 sequence: CASSPWQQVNEAFF. CDR3 coding DNA: TGTGCCAGCTCACCCTGGCAACAGGTCAATGAAGCTTTCTTT. This rearrangement joins TRBV18 to TRBJ1-1; D is possibly TRBD1 (5 bases). The CDR3 totals 14 residues. Germline V gives CDR1 KGHSH, CDR2 LQKENI. The V gene lost 3 bases and the J gene lost 7 bases, with 15 bases spanning the gap.

This sequence joins TRBV27 and TRBJ1-6; 12 bases are shared with TRBD1. This CDR3 comprises 15 residues. Trimming at V came to 5 bases and at J to 9 bases, leaving 5 bases not matched to a gene. Germline V gene sequence: CDR1 MNHEY, CDR2 SMNVEV (reference sequence). The CDR3, as DNA: TGTGCCAGCAGTCCGGGACAGGGGGCGGGTTCACCCCTCCACTTT. This gives the protein CASSPGQGAGSPLHF.

The J gene is TRBJ2-5, the V gene TRBV7-9; 7 bases are a match to TRBD1. CDR1 and CDR2 (germline): SEHNR, FQNEAQ (reference sequence). V dropped 4 bases and J dropped 3; count of bases not matched to a gene: 8. The CDR3 extends over 15 amino acids. For the CDR3, the DNA is TGTGCCAGCAGCTCGGGACAGATACTAAAAGAGACCCAGTACTTC. It yields the protein CASSSGQILKETQYF.

This clone was observed a handful of times. The chain carries TRBV6-5 and TRBJ1-5; D is ambiguous. Germline CDR1 is MNHEY and CDR2 is SVGAGI. V lost 6 bases and J lost 2, with 11 bases in between. The CDR3 spans 14 residues. CDR3: CASRLRAGNQPQHF. The CDR3 coding sequence is TGTGCCAGCAGATTAAGAGCAGGCAATCAGCCCCAGCATTTT.

The genes are TRBV5-8 and TRBJ1-2; TRBD1 might be the D (6 bases). V gave up 1 base and J gave up 9 bases, with 7 bases separating them. The CDR3 is 11 residues long. CDR1 is SGHTS, CDR2 YDEGEE, per germline. The CDR3 DNA is TGTGCCAGCAGCTTGTGGGGGCGCTACACCTTC. Protein product: CASSLWGRYTF.

This clone was observed a few times. This chain joins TRBV2 and TRBJ1-6, with D uncertain. Deletions cut 4 bases from V and 10 bases from J, with 5 bases between. This CDR3 has 11 residues. Looked up from germline, CDR1 is SNHLY and CDR2 is FYNNEI. CDR3 in amino acids: CASSAPSPLHF. The CDR3, as DNA: TGTGCCAGCAGTGCCCCCTCACCCCTCCACTTT.